This TCR beta chain derives from a study of T cells in Graves' hyperthyroidism and ophthalmopathy. Per the germline V gene, CDR1 is KGHSH and CDR2 is LQKENI. The junction had 9 bases not matched to a gene; V was cut back by 6 bases and J by 3 bases. The CDR3 is 16 residues long. The CDR3 regions of TCR beta were amplified from RNA transcripts. The HTBI primer set drove a first-round RT-PCR of the TCR CDR3. TCRdb used MiXCR to reprocess the multiplex PCR reads, holding one entry per CDR3 protein. The sample contains some 760,000 distinct CDR3 sequences, 12% to 15% of which appear only once. There are many counts of this clonotype.

Sequences were obtained from blood. This sequence originates from a woman aged 18-30 years with Graves' hyperthyroidism. The chain has TRBV18 and TRBJ2-1; TRBD2 matches 9 bases. The CDR3 DNA reads as TGTGCCAGCTCTCTCGCGGGAGGGAGAGGCTACAATGAGCAGTTCTTC. This encodes CASSLAGGRGYNEQFF.